Detailed here is one T cell receptor beta chain. TCRdb called the RT-PCR reads again in MiXCR, with one record for every CDR3 protein. The profile covers 150,000 to 200,000 distinct CDR3 sequences, with approximately 12% appearing a single time and roughly 29% taken by the ten largest. This sample is drawn from a study of response to subunit inactivated influenza vaccine. The CDR3 consists of 15 residues. Germline values: CDR1 DFQATT, CDR2 SNEGSKA (reference sequence). The V end was cut by 5 bases, the J end by 3 bases, with 17 bases between. The same sample was also used in a study of T cells expressing NK-cell markers. That publication notes: The authors generated TCR beta cDNA through 5'RACE template switching with UMIs. Cells sorted as CD3+CD56+NKG2C+, CD3+CD56+NKG2C- and CD3+CD56-NKG2C+ T cells supplied the TCR beta repertoires. Several experiments added an anti-gamma-delta TCR antibody to sort only alpha-beta TCR T cells. Six of the donors carried dominant NKG2C+ clonotypes that took up roughly 1.0-7.0% of their CD8+ T cells. Where four donors were concerned, these clonotypes also led the CD3+CD56-NKG2C+ fraction.

This chain connects TRBV20-1 to TRBJ2-4; D ambiguous. The sequenced sample was CD8+ T cells sorted from PBMCs, obtained roughly 12 days after vaccination. The receptor was derived from a man in his fifties or sixties who received an inactivated influenza vaccine. Here the CDR3 reads CSAPNLDSGKNIQYF. CDR3 nucleotides: TGCAGTGCTCCCAACCTAGACTCTGGCAAAAACATTCAGTACTTC.